This T cell receptor (beta chain) was captured in a study of T cell responses to AZD1222 COVID-19 vaccine. Study overall: Second-dose timings of about 4 or about 12 weeks were pooled.

Points on this clone: The antigen is unknown.

Notes on the study in general: Seropositive AZD1222 recipients at baseline numbered only five to seven. Mostly white British, mostly female donors; authors suggested clonal diversity may be underestimated. As reported, nearly half of all spike-specific TCRs target variant regions that are unmutated.

Method: immunoSEQ multiplex PCR; TCRdb's copy keeps in-frame clones and lacks some. Here the sample spans tens of thousands of clones, approximately 85% being singletons. This TCR was sampled from an adult in good health. Material: peripheral blood, obtained on day 0 of AZD1222 vaccination.

For the CDR3, the DNA is TGTGCCAGCAGTTATGGGGTCACCTACGAGCAGTACTTC. Its protein product is CASSYGVTYEQYF. The chain combines TRBV6-5 with TRBJ2-7; the D is unclear. From germline, CDR1 is MNHEY and CDR2 SVGAGI. The CDR3 totals 13 residues. The V gene lost 3 bases and the J gene lost 2 bases, with 8 bases spanning the gap.